The present T cell receptor beta chain was sequenced within a study of monozygotic twins with inflammatory bowel disease. For every sample, eight separate reactions were used to make cDNA. TCRdb reprocessed the 5' RACE reads and stores each CDR3 protein as one record, lacking DNA. The clone table shows a few hundred thousand distinct CDR3 sequences, with the ten largest holding around 2.6%. The CDR3 length is 17 residues. The germline gives CDR1 MNHEY, CDR2 SVGEGT. This sequence joins TRBV6-2 or TRBV6-3 and TRBJ2-5; TCRdb outputs TRBD1, but without DNA this stays unchecked. The sample consisted of blood. This receptor was identified in a human donor with ulcerative colitis or Crohn's disease, or a healthy co-twin of an affected twin (not recorded which). The CDR3: CASSYATLRDREGPQYF.